Listed here is a single T cell receptor (beta chain). This clone was counted at least ten times. Its antigen is unknown. Base qualities were left out, and no much larger clone turns up one base away. Spanning cysteine to phenylalanine, the CDR3 consists of 16 amino acids. The read is trimmed to its CDR3 DNA, 48 bases read in frame from base 1. The germline V gene encodes CDR1 SGHNT and CDR2 YENEEA. The germline ends are 12 bases apart after V is trimmed by 2 bases and J by 0 bases. The data stem from a study of PD-L1 blockade in urothelial cancer (dated by TCRdb to about 2017). About the study as a whole: Therapy was started at some point between 2013 and 2015 for all patients, and atezolizumab 1,200 mg was administered intravenously every 3 weeks. About 90% of the 29 patients were identified as males with urothelial cancer of bladder origin, and a prior smoking history was reported by 18 of 29 patients. An ECOG performance status of 0 or 1 was recorded for the patients, and 0 to 3 prior chemotherapy regimens had been received by the patients. A median of roughly 1,400 T cells and over 850 unique TCRs was obtained from tumor samples, and a median clonality of about 0.096 and a median T cell proportion of about 0.097 were observed. The study was an exploratory multi-omic analysis of somatic, immune and clinical correlates of response to PD-L1 blockade with atezolizumab in urothelial cancer. Pretreatment tumor samples, along with matched peripheral blood serially collected before and after atezolizumab treatment, were subjected to TCR sequencing. Durable clinical benefit meant progression-free survival longer than 6 months, and TCR features were also tested against progression-free and overall survival. In the same patients who had TCR sequencing, pretreatment tumors also underwent whole exome sequencing and RNA sequencing. Under ten patients achieved durable clinical benefit and 20 did not. Around 29 patients had pretreatment blood TCR-seq, some 25 had at least one posttreatment blood collection, and some 25 had tumor TCR-seq. Tumors from two patients failed quality control and three patients lacked available tumor, so five were excluded from tumor TCR analyses. The paper's findings and limits, for the study overall: Patients with durable benefit showed greater expansion of tumor-associated TCR clones in peripheral blood 3 weeks after starting treatment (n of about 20, p = 0.022). FFPE tumor samples that were not collected immediately before treatment were used, and only one sample per patient was analyzed, so heterogeneity was possibly missed. Because the sample size was small (n of about 30) and many of the analyses were exploratory, the results are meant to be hypothesis-generating. A higher proportion of tumor-infiltrating T lymphocytes was found in patients with durable benefit (n of about 24, Mann-Whitney p = 0.047).

Synthetic TCR analog templates were spiked into each PCR so that absolute template abundance could be estimated from read counts. In FFPE tumors, housekeeping genes were amplified and quantified as a way to estimate usable DNA and compute T cell fraction. Using the immunoSEQ assay, TCRbeta CDR3 regions were amplified from genomic DNA with bias-controlled V and J gene primers. Rearranged TCRbeta segments were sequenced at approximately 20X coverage. As for the original processing: Clustering was used to correct sequencing errors, and CDR3s were annotated against IMGT to assign V, D and J genes. Downstream analyses used only productive TCRbeta rearrangements and left out out-of-frame or stop-codon sequences. To compute clonality, Shannon entropy was normalized by the log of the number of unique productive sequences and then subtracted from one. Clones differing between time points or between blood and tumor were identified using Fisher's exact test with Benjamini-Hochberg correction, with an adjusted p below 0.01 applied as the threshold. TCRdb's version of the immuneACCESS table is confined to in-frame rearrangements and falls short of the full clone set. An unresolved V gene accounts for under half of the shortfall where checked; the remainder is of unknown origin. V, J and clone size were drawn from that table, and D and trimming were deduced from the DNA. This sample has about 32,000 clones in its table, and approximately 34% of those were observed once. The ten largest clones take up just under 9% of the sample.

The sample's time point label, in plain terms: pretreatment tumor sample. A total of 25 to 35 patients with locally advanced or metastatic urothelial carcinoma, treated at Memorial Sloan Kettering on a trial protocol, made up the cohort. All tumor tissue used for sequencing was obtained prior to atezolizumab dosing. The Qiagen DNeasy Blood extraction kit was used to purify genomic DNA from total PBMCs and tumor samples. In this chain, TRBV11-3 is recombined with TRBJ2-3; 5 matching bases give a weak D call of TRBD1. This specimen was tumor tissue, taken before atezolizumab (anti-PD-L1) treatment. The sequence was obtained from a man aged 60 to 75 with urothelial cancer. The nucleotides are TGTGCCAGCAGCTTATTAGGGGTTCATAGCACAGATACGCAGTATTTT. It codes for CASSLLGVHSTDTQYF.